This TCR beta chain was sequenced during a study of early T cells in non-severe SARS-CoV-2 infection. Study-level points and caveats: Comparison of clonotypes with VDJdb favored anti-spike CD8 responses while missing private and CD4 specificities.

TCRdb re-called the 5' RACE reads with MiXCR, one entry per CDR3 protein. The sample contains around 57,000 distinct CDR3 sequences, around a tenth of which appear only once. With 3 bases clipped from V and 11 bases from J, the junction kept 6 bases outside the gene matches. Germline CDR1 is KGHDR and CDR2 is SFDVKD. The length of the CDR3 is 13 residues. This clonotype showed up many times. Its antigen is unidentified. V gene TRBV24-1 combines with J gene TRBJ2-1; 7 positions match TRBD1. The specimen was whole blood. The TCR was taken from an adult who was a healthcare worker with PCR-confirmed SARS-CoV-2 infection or an uninfected control (not recorded which). The CDR3: CATSDNRGGKQFF. The CDR3 DNA reads as TGTGCCACCAGTGATAACAGGGGTGGAAAGCAGTTCTTC.